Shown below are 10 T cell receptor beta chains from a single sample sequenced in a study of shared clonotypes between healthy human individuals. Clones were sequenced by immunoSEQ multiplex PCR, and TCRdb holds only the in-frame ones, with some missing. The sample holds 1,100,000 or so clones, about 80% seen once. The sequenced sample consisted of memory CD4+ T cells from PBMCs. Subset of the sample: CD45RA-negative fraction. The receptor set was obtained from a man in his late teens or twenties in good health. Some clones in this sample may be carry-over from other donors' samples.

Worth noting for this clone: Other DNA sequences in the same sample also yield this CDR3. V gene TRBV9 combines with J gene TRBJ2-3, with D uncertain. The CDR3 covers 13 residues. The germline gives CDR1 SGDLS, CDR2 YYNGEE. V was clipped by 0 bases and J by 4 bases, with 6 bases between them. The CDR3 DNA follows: TGTGCCAGCAGCGTAGGTGGGTCAGATACGCAGTATTTT. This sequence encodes CASSVGGSDTQYF.

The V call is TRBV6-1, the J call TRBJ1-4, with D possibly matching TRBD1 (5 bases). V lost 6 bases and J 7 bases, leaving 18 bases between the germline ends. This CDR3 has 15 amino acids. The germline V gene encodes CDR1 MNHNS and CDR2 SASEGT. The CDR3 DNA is TGTGCCAGCAGGCCCCTTGGGGGGGACGGTGAAAAACTGTTTTTT. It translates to CASRPLGGDGEKLFF.

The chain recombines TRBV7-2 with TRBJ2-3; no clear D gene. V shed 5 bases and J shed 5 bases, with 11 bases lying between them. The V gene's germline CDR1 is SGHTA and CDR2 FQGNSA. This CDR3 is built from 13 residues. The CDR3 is CASSPARQDTQYF. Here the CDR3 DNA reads TGTGCCAGCAGCCCAGCGAGACAAGATACGCAGTATTTT.

The CDR3: CASSASGTSGSEQYF. DNA for the CDR3: TGCGCCAGCAGCGCATCCGGGACTAGCGGAAGCGAGCAGTACTTC. This sequence joins TRBV5-1 and TRBJ2-7; the match to TRBD2 covers 11 bases. V gave up 4 bases and J gave up 6 bases; unmatched junction bases: 9. Germline loops: CDR1 SGHRS, CDR2 YFSETQ. This CDR3 region has 15 residues.

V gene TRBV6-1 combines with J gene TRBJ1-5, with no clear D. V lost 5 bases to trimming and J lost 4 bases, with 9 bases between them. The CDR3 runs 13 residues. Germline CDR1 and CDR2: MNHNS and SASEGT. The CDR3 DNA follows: TGTGCCAGCAGTCACGACGGGAATCAGCCCCAGCATTTT. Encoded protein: CASSHDGNQPQHF.

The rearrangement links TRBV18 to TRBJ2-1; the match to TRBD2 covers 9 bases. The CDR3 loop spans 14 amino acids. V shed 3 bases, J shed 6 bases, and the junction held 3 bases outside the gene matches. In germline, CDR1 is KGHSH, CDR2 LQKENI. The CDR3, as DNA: TGTGCCAGCTCACCCCAGCGGGAGGCCAATGAGCAGTTCTTC. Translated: CASSPQREANEQFF.

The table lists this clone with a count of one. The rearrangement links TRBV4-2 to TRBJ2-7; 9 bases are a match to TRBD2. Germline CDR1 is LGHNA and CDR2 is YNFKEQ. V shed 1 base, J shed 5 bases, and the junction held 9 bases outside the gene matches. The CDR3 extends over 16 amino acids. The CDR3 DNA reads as TGTGCCAGCAGCCAAGGAAGTGGGCGGGAGGGGAACGAGCAGTACTTC. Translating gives CASSQGSGREGNEQYF.

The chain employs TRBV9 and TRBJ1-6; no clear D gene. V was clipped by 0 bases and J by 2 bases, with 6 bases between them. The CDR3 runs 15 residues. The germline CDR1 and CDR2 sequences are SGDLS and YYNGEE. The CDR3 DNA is TGTGCCAGCAGCGTAGGAATCACCTATAATTCACCCCTCCACTTT. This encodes CASSVGITYNSPLHF.

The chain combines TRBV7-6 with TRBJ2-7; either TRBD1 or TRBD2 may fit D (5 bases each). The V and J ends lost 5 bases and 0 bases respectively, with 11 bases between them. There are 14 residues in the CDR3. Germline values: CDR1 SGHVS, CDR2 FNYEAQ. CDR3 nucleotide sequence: TGTGCCAGCAGCCGATCCGGGACCTCCTACGAGCAGTACTTC. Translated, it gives CASSRSGTSYEQYF.

The DNA of the CDR3 is TGTGCCAGCAGCTTTAGCGGGAGTTCGTGGAATGAGCAGTTCTTC. Residues: CASSFSGSSWNEQFF. J is TRBJ2-1 and V is TRBV11-2; the match to TRBD2 covers 9 bases. In germline, CDR1 is SGHAT, CDR2 FQNNGV. This CDR3 has 15 amino acids. Trimming took 3 bases from V and 7 from J; bases not matched to a gene: 7.